This passage covers 9 T cell receptor beta chains from one sample sequenced in a study of monozygotic twins with inflammatory bowel disease. TCRdb derives one entry per CDR3 protein from the 5' RACE reads, leaving out DNA. The sample spans approximately 100,000 distinct CDR3 sequences; the ten largest clones claim 1.9%. The sample consisted of blood. Receptor source: a human donor with ulcerative colitis or Crohn's disease, or a healthy co-twin of an affected twin (not recorded which).

The chain links TRBV6-1 to TRBJ1-6; checking the TCRdb D call of TRBD1 is not possible without DNA. In germline, CDR1 is MNHNS, CDR2 SASEGT. The length of the CDR3 is 14 residues. The CDR3 loop is CASCEGQYNSPLHF.

The chain is built from TRBV7-8 and TRBJ2-2; TCRdb selects TRBD1, and the lack of DNA leaves this call unchecked. The germline gives CDR1 SGHVS, CDR2 FQNEAQ. This CDR3 contains 16 residues. The CDR3: CASSLSGSGGTGELFF.

This chain joins TRBV6-4 and TRBJ1-2; TCRdb designates TRBD1, a call that cannot be tested without DNA. The CDR3 spans 12 residues. The germline gives CDR1 MRHNA, CDR2 SNTAGT. CDR3 loop: CASPRDRGGYTF.

The CDR3 here is CASSLSIQRTDTQYF. The chain recombines TRBV27 with TRBJ2-3. The CDR3 is made up of 15 amino acids. Looked up from germline, CDR1 is MNHEY and CDR2 is SMNVEV (reference sequence).

The genes are TRBV7-6 and TRBJ2-2; TCRdb's D call of TRBD1 is untestable without DNA. This CDR3 is built from 18 residues. Germline V gives CDR1 SGHVS, CDR2 FNYEAQ. CDR3 sequence reads: CASSLVMGGIAGTGELFF.

The rearrangement uses TRBV30 and TRBJ1-1; TCRdb returns TRBD1, unconfirmable since there is no DNA. The CDR3 extends over 14 amino acids. CDR1 is GTSNPN and CDR2 is SVGIG in the germline V gene (reference sequence). This chain's CDR3 is CAWRREQGWTEAFF. The full variable domain, its missing parts supplied by reference TRBV30 and TRBJ1-1, is SQTIHQWPATLVQPVGSPLSLECTVEGTSNPNLYWYRQAAGRGLQLLFYSVGIGQISSEVPQNLSASRPQDRQFILSSKKLLLSDSGFYLCAWRREQGWTEAFFGQGTRLTVV.

This sequence joins TRBV20-1 and TRBJ2-3; TCRdb calls TRBD2, which cannot be checked without DNA. Germline-derived CDR1 and CDR2 are DFQATT and SNEGSKA (reference sequence). The length of the CDR3 is 16 residues. The CDR3 sequence: CSALKGASGFTDTQYF.

The rearrangement links TRBV2 to TRBJ2-3; TCRdb calls TRBD1, which cannot be checked without DNA. The CDR3 sequence is 14 residues long. Germline values: CDR1 SNHLY, CDR2 FYNNEI. This chain's CDR3 is CASSEALGRVTQYF.

The J gene is TRBJ2-3, the V gene TRBV10-3; absent DNA, TCRdb's TRBD1 call cannot be checked. The CDR3 extends over 12 amino acids. Germline assignment: CDR1 ENHRY and CDR2 SYGVKD. The CDR3 loop reads CALRGVSDTQYF.